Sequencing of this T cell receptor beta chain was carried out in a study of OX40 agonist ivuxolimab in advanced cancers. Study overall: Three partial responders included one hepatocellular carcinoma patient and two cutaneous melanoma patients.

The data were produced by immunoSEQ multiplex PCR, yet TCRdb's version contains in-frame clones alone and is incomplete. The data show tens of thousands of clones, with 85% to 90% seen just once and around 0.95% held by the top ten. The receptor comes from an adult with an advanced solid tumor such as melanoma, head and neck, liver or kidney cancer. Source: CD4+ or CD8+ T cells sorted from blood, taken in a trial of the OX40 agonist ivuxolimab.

The CDR3 is CASSFGLTGNTIYF. The CDR3 coding sequence is TGTGCCAGCAGTTTCGGACTTACTGGAAACACCATATATTTT. The V call is TRBV28, the J call TRBJ1-3; D call uncertain. V shed 3 bases and J shed 2 bases, with 8 bases lying between them. This CDR3 has 14 residues. CDR1 and CDR2 from the germline V gene are MDHEN and SYDVKM.